The 21 T cell receptor beta chains given below trace back to one sample, sequenced in a study of CD8 T cells in Susac syndrome. An amount of RNA that ranged from roughly 0.45 to 1 ug was reverse transcribed with random hexamers. MiXCR was run by TCRdb on the immunoSEQ multiplex PCR reads, yielding one entry per CDR3 protein. This table has 150,000 to 200,000 distinct CDR3 sequences, approximately 95% appearing once. The material sequenced was CD4+ T cells from PBMCs. Receptor source: a human donor with multiple sclerosis.

The J gene is TRBJ2-1, the V gene TRBV14, with D tentatively TRBD2 (6 bases). Trimming pared 4 bases from V and 15 bases from J, leaving 19 bases between. Germline assignment: CDR1 SGHDN and CDR2 FVKESK. The CDR3 extends over 13 amino acids. Here the CDR3 DNA reads TGTGCCAGCAGCCTGTCGACTAGGAGTATTCGGTTCTTC. Its protein product is CASSLSTRSIRFF.

The gene calls are TRBV2 and TRBJ1-1, with D maybe TRBD1 (5 bases). Trimming left V 6 bases short and J 8 bases short, with 13 bases between. This CDR3 region has 12 residues. Germline V lookup: CDR1 SNHLY, CDR2 FYNNEI. Here the CDR3 reads CASSGVAGEAFF. CDR3 bases: TGTGCCAGCAGCGGCGTCGCAGGGGAAGCTTTCTTT.

The V call is TRBV10-3, the J call TRBJ2-7; either TRBD1 or TRBD2 may supply D (5 bases each). Germline V gene lookup returns CDR1 ENHRY and CDR2 SYGVKD. This CDR3 is 14 amino acids long. V lost 7 bases and J lost 1, with 14 bases in between. The DNA of the CDR3 is TGTGCCATCAATTGGGGACCCCAGTCCTACGAGCAGTACTTC. This encodes CAINWGPQSYEQYF.

This sequence joins TRBV5-1 and TRBJ2-5; 8 bases match TRBD1. Per the germline V gene, CDR1 is SGHRS and CDR2 is YFSETQ. The CDR3 is 14 residues long. J lost 3 bases, V lost 3 bases, and 4 bases had no gene match. DNA for the CDR3: TGCGCCAGCAGCTCCTGGACAGGGAAAGAGACCCAGTACTTC. This gives the protein CASSSWTGKETQYF.

This chain connects TRBV20-1 to TRBJ2-7; 13 positions match TRBD2. J lost 4 bases, V lost 5 bases, and 14 bases had no gene match. The germline V gene has CDR1 DFQATT and CDR2 SNEGSKA (reference sequence). There are 17 residues in the CDR3. Written as DNA, the CDR3 is TGCAGTGCTCGAGGACTAGCGGGAGCTAGAATGGCTTACGAGCAGTACTTC. Its protein is CSARGLAGARMAYEQYF.

V and J are TRBV30 and TRBJ2-1; TRBD1 agrees at 8 bases. V was pared by 1 base and J by 4 bases, with 9 bases of the junction left unmatched. This CDR3 is 16 amino acids long. Germline-derived CDR1 and CDR2 are GTSNPN and SVGIG (reference sequence). In nucleotides, the CDR3 is TGTGCCTGGAGTGCTCGGGGCAGGGGGCATTACAATGAGCAGTTCTTC. Its translation is CAWSARGRGHYNEQFF.

The rearrangement links TRBV7-6 to TRBJ2-7; the match to TRBD2 covers 8 bases. The CDR3 spans 15 residues. Germline-derived CDR1 and CDR2 are SGHVS and FNYEAQ. V shed 5 bases and J 5 bases; nucleotides not matched to a gene: 11. The CDR3 region is CASSPQSGRTDEQYF. The CDR3 DNA reads as TGTGCCAGCAGCCCCCAGAGCGGGAGAACGGACGAGCAGTACTTC.

This clonotype was observed a few times. This chain uses TRBV13 with TRBJ2-7; D not resolved. CDR1 is PRHDT, CDR2 FYEKMQ, per germline (reference sequence). There are 12 residues in the CDR3. Deletions cut 0 bases from V and 3 bases from J, with 3 bases between. CDR3 sequence reads: CASSLGDYEQYF. In nucleotides, the CDR3 is TGTGCCAGCAGCTTAGGTGACTACGAGCAGTACTTC.

The chain is built from TRBV11-2 and TRBJ2-1; 9 positions agree with TRBD2. Germline V gene data show CDR1 as SGHAT and CDR2 as FQNNGV. The CDR3 totals 14 residues. Trimming at V came to 6 bases and at J to 7 bases, leaving 7 bases not matched to a gene. CDR3 sequence reads: CASSSGLASNEQFF. CDR3 nucleotide sequence: TGTGCCAGCAGTTCCGGACTAGCGTCGAATGAGCAGTTCTTC.

V usage is TRBV5-5 and J usage is TRBJ1-2, with D hard to call. The CDR3 covers 12 residues. Germline V gene data show CDR1 as SGHKS and CDR2 as YYEKEE (reference sequence). V was pared by 2 bases and J by 7 bases, with 9 bases between. The CDR3 sequence is CASSFSEAGYTF. Here the CDR3 DNA reads TGTGCCAGCAGCTTTTCAGAGGCTGGCTACACCTTC.

This clonotype was counted a single time. J is TRBJ2-5 and V is TRBV24-1, with 11 positions matching TRBD1. This CDR3 region has 14 residues. Trimming cost V 4 bases and J 5 bases; bases outside gene matches: 2. CDR1 and CDR2 from the germline V gene are KGHDR and SFDVKD. The CDR3 sequence: CATSEGQGAETQYF. CDR3 in DNA: TGTGCCACCAGTGAAGGACAGGGGGCGGAGACCCAGTACTTC.

The DNA of the CDR3 is TGCAGTGCCCAAGAAGCCTTCCAAGCAGATACGCAGTATTTT. Its protein is CSAQEAFQADTQYF. The chain joins TRBV20-1 to TRBJ2-3; D unclear. Germline-derived CDR1 and CDR2 are DFQATT and SNEGSKA (reference sequence). The V end lost 6 bases, the J end lost 4 bases, and 17 bases lay between the germline ends. There are 14 residues in the CDR3.

In DNA, the CDR3 is TGTGCCAGCAGCTTACAGGGAATCCCCTACGAGCAGTACTTC. Its translation is CASSLQGIPYEQYF. This rearrangement joins TRBV7-8 to TRBJ2-7; possible D gene TRBD1, 5 bases. The germline V gene has CDR1 SGHVS and CDR2 FQNEAQ. The V end lost 2 bases, the J end lost 2 bases, and 10 bases lay between the germline ends. CDR3 length: 14 residues.

CDR3 coding DNA: TGTGCCAGCAGTTGGAGCATGGAAGGATACACCTTAGCAGATACGCAGTATTTT. Amino acids: CASSWSMEGYTLADTQYF. V is TRBV6-2 or TRBV6-3 and J is TRBJ2-3; the D is unclear. CDR1 is MNHEY, CDR2 SVGEGT, per germline. The CDR3 runs 18 residues. V was trimmed by 4 bases and J by 4 bases, leaving 24 bases between them.

The chain recombines TRBV24-1 with TRBJ2-4, with 7 bases identical to TRBD2. Trimming at V came to 8 bases and at J to 0 bases, leaving 9 bases not matched to a gene. CDR1 and CDR2 (germline): KGHDR, SFDVKD. The CDR3 has 16 amino acids. The CDR3 region has the DNA TGTGCCACCATAAAGGGCGGGAGACTAGCCAAAAACATTCAGTACTTC. Translated, it gives CATIKGGRLAKNIQYF.

V usage is TRBV28 and J usage is TRBJ2-7; 9 positions match TRBD2. The germline V gene encodes CDR1 MDHEN and CDR2 SYDVKM. With V trimmed by 2 bases and J by 6 bases, 8 bases remained unmatched. CDR3 length equals 15 residues. The CDR3 DNA reads TGTGCCAGCAGTTTACAAGCAGCGGGAGGAATCGAGCAGTACTTC. This gives the protein CASSLQAAGGIEQYF. Supplemented by reference TRBV28 and TRBJ2-7, the full variable domain reads DVKVTQSSRYLVKRTGEKVFLECVQDMDHENMFWYRQDPGLGLRLIYFSYDVKMKEKGDIPEGYSVSREKKERFSLILESASTNQTSMYLCASSLQAAGGIEQYFGPGTRLTVT.

V is TRBV7-9 and J is TRBJ1-2; no definite D call. The V gene's germline CDR1 is SEHNR and CDR2 FQNEAQ (reference sequence). The CDR3 contains 15 residues. The V gene lost 4 bases and the J gene lost 3 bases, with 15 bases spanning the gap. This CDR3 is CASSSWGSPDYGYTF. The CDR3 coding sequence is TGTGCCAGCAGCTCCTGGGGTTCCCCGGACTATGGCTACACCTTC.

The genes are TRBV25-1 and TRBJ1-1; no firm D call. This CDR3 region has 14 residues. From germline, CDR1 is MGHDK and CDR2 SYGVNS. V was shortened by 6 bases and J by 3 bases, with 14 bases between the two germline ends. The CDR3 here is CASSPSVEYTEAFF. CDR3 sequence (DNA): TGTGCCAGCAGCCCCTCAGTTGAGTACACTGAAGCTTTCTTT.

The CDR3: CASSLLTTAYEQYF. The CDR3 nucleotides read TGTGCCAGCAGCCTTCTCACGACAGCCTACGAGCAGTACTTC. The chain uses TRBV3-1 and TRBJ2-7; the D gene is possibly TRBD1 (5 bases). This CDR3 is built from 14 residues. V dropped 4 bases and J dropped 2 bases, with 12 bases sitting between them. The germline V gene encodes CDR1 LGHDT and CDR2 YNNKEL (reference sequence).

The chain recombines TRBV6-6 with TRBJ2-2; D call uncertain. The germline V and J ends were trimmed by 8 bases and 0 bases, with 10 bases remaining between them. CDR1 and CDR2 from the germline V gene are MNHNY and SVGAGI (reference sequence). This CDR3 is built from 14 residues. The CDR3 here is CASFGSPNTGELFF. For the CDR3, the DNA is TGTGCCAGCTTTGGGTCGCCGAACACCGGGGAGCTGTTTTTT.

The rearrangement links TRBV5-6 to TRBJ1-3; the D gene is possibly TRBD1 (6 bases). With 5 bases removed from V and 1 base from J, the gap between germline ends came to 19 bases. The CDR3 has 17 residues. Per the germline V gene, CDR1 is SGHDT and CDR2 is YYEEEE. CDR3 DNA: TGTGCCAGCAGACGGGGCAGGGGATCAAGATCTGGAAACACCATATATTTT. Amino acids: CASRRGRGSRSGNTIYF. Drawing the rest from reference TRBV5-6 and TRBJ1-3, the complete variable domain is DAGVTQSPTHLIKTRGQQVTLRCSPKSGHDTVSWYQQALGQGPQFIFQYYEEEERQRGNFPDRFSGHQFPNYSSELNVNALLLGDSALYLCASRRGRGSRSGNTIYFGEGSWLTVV.